The 18 T cell receptor beta chains given below trace back to one sample, sequenced in a study of immune evolution from preneoplasia to lung adenocarcinoma. The method was immunoSEQ multiplex PCR; TCRdb's version includes in-frame clones alone and lacks a portion of them. The sample consists of over 30,000 clones, 74% of them appearing once. Sequencing was performed on FFPE invasive lung adenocarcinoma tissue. All receptors derive from a person between 55 and 69 years old with lung adenocarcinoma.

This chain connects TRBV2 to TRBJ2-1; 10 nucleotides match TRBD2. The CDR3 is made up of 13 amino acids. Trimming cost V 6 bases and J 5 bases; bases outside gene matches: 1. Germline-derived CDR1 and CDR2 are SNHLY and FYNNEI. CDR3 DNA sequence: TGTGCCAGCAGCGGACTAGCGGACAATGAGCAGTTCTTC. Its translation is CASSGLADNEQFF.

The chain has TRBV7-9 and TRBJ1-5; D uncertain. Germline V CDR1 and CDR2: SEHNR, FQNEAQ (reference sequence). V lost 5 bases, J lost 6 bases, and 20 bases lay in between. This CDR3 is 16 amino acids long. The CDR3: CASSQDGEGFSQPQHF. As DNA, the CDR3 is TGTGCCAGCAGCCAAGATGGGGAAGGGTTCTCTCAGCCCCAGCATTTT.

The gene calls are TRBV5-1 and TRBJ2-1; unclear D gene. This CDR3 has 13 amino acids. CDR1 is SGHRS and CDR2 is YFSETQ in the germline V gene. V lost 2 bases, J lost 7 bases, and 10 bases lay in between. As DNA, the CDR3 is TGCGCCAGCAGCTTTATCACTGTGAATGAGCAGTTCTTC. This sequence encodes CASSFITVNEQFF.

The genes are TRBV9 and TRBJ1-5; D gene uncertain. Deletions cut 0 bases from V and 2 bases from J, with 9 bases between. Germline V gives CDR1 SGDLS, CDR2 YYNGEE. This CDR3 comprises 15 residues. The CDR3 loop is CASSVGMDGNQPQHF. CDR3 coding DNA: TGTGCCAGCAGCGTAGGGATGGACGGCAATCAGCCCCAGCATTTT.

This chain connects TRBV28 to TRBJ2-7, with D possibly being TRBD2 (6 bases). Trimming removed 4 bases at V and 6 bases at J, with 25 bases between. The CDR3 totals 17 residues. Looked up from germline, CDR1 is MDHEN and CDR2 is SYDVKM. The CDR3 DNA is TGTGCCAGCAGTTCGCCAGGCGGGGTCGGTTCCCTCTCCGAGCAGTACTTC. Translated: CASSSPGGVGSLSEQYF.

The chain couples TRBV14 to TRBJ2-1; tentative D call: TRBD2 (6 bases). The CDR3 loop spans 16 amino acids. In germline, CDR1 is SGHDN, CDR2 FVKESK. Trimming shortened V by 4 bases and J by 2 bases, and 15 bases separated the two germline ends. CDR3 sequence (DNA): TGTGCCAGCAGCCGGGGGTCTGGAGGGGCCTACAATGAGCAGTTCTTC. Its protein product is CASSRGSGGAYNEQFF.

J is TRBJ2-5 and V is TRBV5-4; the match to TRBD2 covers 7 bases. Germline V gene data show CDR1 as SGHNT and CDR2 as YYREEE (reference sequence). The V and J ends lost 4 bases and 3 bases, in that order; junction bases with no gene match: 3. The CDR3 runs 13 residues. This CDR3 is CASSPSGEETQYF. The CDR3 DNA is TGTGCCAGCAGCCCGAGCGGGGAAGAGACCCAGTACTTC.

This clone was picked up one time. The gene calls are TRBV15 and TRBJ2-7; D perhaps matches TRBD1 (6 bases). Germline V lookup: CDR1 LNHNV, CDR2 YYDKDF (reference sequence). Trimming took 3 bases from V and 0 from J, leaving 9 bases between them. The CDR3 runs 14 residues. The CDR3 nucleotides are TGTGCCACCAGCAGGGAACAGGGCTCCTACGAGCAGTACTTC. Its protein is CATSREQGSYEQYF.

This chain uses TRBV28 with TRBJ2-5, with D possibly TRBD2 on 5 matching bases. Germline assignment: CDR1 MDHEN and CDR2 SYDVKM. The V end was cut by 5 bases, the J end by 4 bases, with 17 bases between. The CDR3 has 15 residues. The CDR3 spells CASSQTDFGRETQYF. Written as DNA, the CDR3 is TGTGCCAGCAGTCAAACGGACTTTGGGAGAGAGACCCAGTACTTC.

The gene calls are TRBV7-2 and TRBJ1-1; a weak D match, TRBD1 (6 bases). The CDR3 runs 14 residues. The V end lost 3 bases, the J end lost 1 base, and 9 bases lay between the germline ends. Germline loops: CDR1 SGHTA, CDR2 FQGNSA. As DNA, the CDR3 is TGTGCCAGCAGCTTGGACAGAAGGAACACTGAAGCTTTCTTT. Its translation is CASSLDRRNTEAFF.

This clone has just a few counts. The chain has TRBV5-1 and TRBJ2-1; a weak D match, TRBD1 (5 bases). The CDR3 has 13 amino acids. Deletions cut 6 bases from V and 8 bases from J, with 15 bases between. Germline CDR1 and CDR2: SGHRS and YFSETQ. Written as DNA, the CDR3 is TGCGCCAGCACCCTTGTGCAGGGCCATGAGCAGTTCTTC. This encodes CASTLVQGHEQFF.

V and J are TRBV5-1 and TRBJ2-2; possibly TRBD2 for D (5 bases). The CDR3 consists of 15 residues. The V gene's germline CDR1 is SGHRS and CDR2 YFSETQ. Deletions cut 4 bases from V and 5 bases from J, with 15 bases between. The CDR3: CASSPESPGTGELFF. CDR3 coding DNA: TGCGCCAGCAGCCCCGAATCCCCGGGGACCGGGGAGCTGTTTTTT.

This clone occurred once. V is TRBV25-1 and J is TRBJ2-1; 7 nucleotides align to TRBD2. Germline V gene lookup returns CDR1 MGHDK and CDR2 SYGVNS. This CDR3 has 17 residues. After removal of 3 bases from V and 0 bases from J, the junction contained 8 bases not matched to a gene. The CDR3 region is CASSEGGRGSSYNEQFF. The CDR3 region has the DNA TGTGCCAGCAGTGAGGGGGGGAGGGGTAGCTCCTACAATGAGCAGTTCTTC.

The rearrangement joins TRBV28 to TRBJ2-5; D may be TRBD2 (6 bases). This CDR3 spans 15 amino acids. Trimming pared 6 bases from V and 5 bases from J, leaving 19 bases between. Germline CDR1 is MDHEN and CDR2 is SYDVKM. CDR3 nucleotides: TGTGCCAGCAGGGGGTATACGGGAGCGCCGGAGACCCAGTACTTC. Translating gives CASRGYTGAPETQYF.

This CDR3 reads CASIMDRGRNEQFF. In DNA, the CDR3 is TGTGCCAGCATCATGGACAGGGGGCGAAATGAGCAGTTCTTC. The rearrangement links TRBV28 to TRBJ2-1, with 11 bases identical to TRBD1. The ends lost 7 bases at V and 7 bases at J; junction bases unmatched: 6. This CDR3 region has 14 residues. Germline V lookup: CDR1 MDHEN, CDR2 SYDVKM.

The chain couples TRBV5-4 to TRBJ2-1; D gene ambiguous. V dropped 0 bases and J dropped 7 bases, with 8 bases sitting between them. This CDR3 is 13 amino acids long. Germline lookup yields CDR1 SGHNT and CDR2 YYREEE (reference sequence). The CDR3 DNA reads TGTGCCAGCAGCTTGGCGGTAGGTAATGAGCAGTTCTTC. It specifies CASSLAVGNEQFF.

The genes are TRBV28 and TRBJ2-2, with TRBD2 identical over 8 bases. Germline CDR1 reads MDHEN; CDR2 reads SYDVKM. The V gene end was trimmed by 6 bases and the J gene end by 0 bases; junction bases not matched to a gene: 18. The CDR3 runs 20 residues. DNA of the CDR3: TGTGCCAGCAGAATGCTCAGGGGAAACCGGCGGGAGGCGAACACCGGGGAGCTGTTTTTT. Encoded protein: CASRMLRGNRREANTGELFF.

This clone was counted once. One end of the junction varies from germline; a read error may be responsible. At the DNA level, this CDR3 is encoded by other sequences in the same sample as well. The chain couples TRBV18 to TRBJ2-7, with TRBD2 identical over 11 bases. This CDR3 spans 16 amino acids. From germline, CDR1 is KGHSH and CDR2 LQKENI. DNA for the CDR3: TGTGCTAGCTCACTCCGACCGACTAGCGGGACCTACGAGCAGTACTTC. Encoded protein: CASSLRPTSGTYEQYF.